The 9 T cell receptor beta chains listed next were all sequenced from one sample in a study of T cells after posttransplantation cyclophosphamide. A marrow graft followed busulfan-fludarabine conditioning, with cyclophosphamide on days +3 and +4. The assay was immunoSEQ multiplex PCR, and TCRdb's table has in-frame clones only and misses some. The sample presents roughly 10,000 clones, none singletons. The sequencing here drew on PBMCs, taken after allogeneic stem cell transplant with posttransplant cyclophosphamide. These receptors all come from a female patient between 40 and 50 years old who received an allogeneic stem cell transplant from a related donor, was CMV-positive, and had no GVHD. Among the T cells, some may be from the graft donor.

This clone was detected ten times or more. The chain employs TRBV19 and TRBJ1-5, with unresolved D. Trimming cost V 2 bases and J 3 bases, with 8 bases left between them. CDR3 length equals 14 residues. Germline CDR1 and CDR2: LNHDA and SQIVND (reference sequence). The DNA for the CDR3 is TGTGCCAGTAGTATACCAGTAACCAATCAGCCCCAGCATTTT. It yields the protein CASSIPVTNQPQHF.

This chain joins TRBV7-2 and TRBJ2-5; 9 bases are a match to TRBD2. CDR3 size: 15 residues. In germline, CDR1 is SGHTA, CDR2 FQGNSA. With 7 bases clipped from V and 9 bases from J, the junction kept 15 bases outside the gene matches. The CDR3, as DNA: TGTGCCAGCACCGGAACGTTGGGACTAGCCACGGCCCAGTACTTC. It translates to CASTGTLGLATAQYF.

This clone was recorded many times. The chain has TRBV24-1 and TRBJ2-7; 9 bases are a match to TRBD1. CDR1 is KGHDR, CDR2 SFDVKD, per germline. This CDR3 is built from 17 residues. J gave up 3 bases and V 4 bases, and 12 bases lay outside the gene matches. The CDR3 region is CATSETTRGTGCYEQYF. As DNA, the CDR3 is TGTGCCACCAGTGAGACCACCCGCGGGACAGGGTGCTACGAGCAGTACTTC.

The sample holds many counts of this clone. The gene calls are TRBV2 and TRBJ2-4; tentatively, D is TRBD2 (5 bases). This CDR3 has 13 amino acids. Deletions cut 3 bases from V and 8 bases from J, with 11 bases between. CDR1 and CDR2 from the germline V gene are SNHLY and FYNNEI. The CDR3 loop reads CASSDPGFDIQYF. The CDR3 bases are TGTGCCAGCAGTGATCCGGGGTTTGACATTCAGTACTTC.

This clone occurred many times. The CDR3 DNA follows: TGCGCCAGCAGCCGAACCCTCGGGACTACGGATACGCAGTATTTT. It encodes CASSRTLGTTDTQYF. The chain employs TRBV4-1 and TRBJ2-3; 7 bases map to TRBD2. CDR1 is MGHRA, CDR2 YSYEKL, per germline. CDR3 size: 15 residues. The V gene end was trimmed by 4 bases and the J gene end by 6 bases; junction bases not matched to a gene: 10.

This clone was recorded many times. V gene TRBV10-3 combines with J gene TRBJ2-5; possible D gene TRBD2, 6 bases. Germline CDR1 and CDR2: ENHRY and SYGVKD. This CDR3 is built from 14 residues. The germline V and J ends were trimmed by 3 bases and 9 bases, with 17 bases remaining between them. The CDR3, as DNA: TGTGCCATCAGTGACCCGGGGGTTGGCTTGGCCCAGTACTTC. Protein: CAISDPGVGLAQYF.

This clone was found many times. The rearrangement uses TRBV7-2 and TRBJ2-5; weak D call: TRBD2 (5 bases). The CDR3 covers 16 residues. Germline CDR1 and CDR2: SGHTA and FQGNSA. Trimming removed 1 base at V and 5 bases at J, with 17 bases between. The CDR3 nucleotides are TGTGCCAGCAGCTTAGTGCCCGAGGCGGGTAGGGAGACCCAGTACTTC. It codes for CASSLVPEAGRETQYF.

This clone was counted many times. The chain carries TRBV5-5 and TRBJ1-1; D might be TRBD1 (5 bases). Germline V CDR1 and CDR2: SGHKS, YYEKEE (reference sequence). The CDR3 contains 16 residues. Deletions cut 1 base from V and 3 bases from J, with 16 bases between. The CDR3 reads CASSLLTGLRDTEAFF. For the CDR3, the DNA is TGTGCCAGCAGCTTGTTAACAGGCCTAAGGGACACTGAAGCTTTCTTT.

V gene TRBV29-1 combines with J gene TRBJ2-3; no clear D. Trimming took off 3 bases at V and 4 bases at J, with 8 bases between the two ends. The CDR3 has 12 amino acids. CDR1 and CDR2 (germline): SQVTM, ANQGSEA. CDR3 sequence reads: CSVEPGADTQYF. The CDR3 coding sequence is TGCAGCGTTGAGCCGGGTGCAGATACGCAGTATTTT.